Shown below are 19 T cell receptor beta chains from a single sample sequenced in a study of control samples from healthy donors and cancer patients. Sequenced by immunoSEQ multiplex PCR; TCRdb stores in-frame clones only, minus some. The sample holds approximately 97,000 clones, around 92% seen once. The sample consisted of blood. The receptors stem from a young woman in good health.

The gene calls are TRBV5-4 and TRBJ2-3, with 7 bases lining up with TRBD2. This CDR3 has 15 residues. V was clipped by 4 bases and J by 2 bases; unmatched bases: 7. Germline V gene sequence: CDR1 SGHNT, CDR2 YYREEE (reference sequence). CDR3 nucleotide sequence: TGTGCCAGCAGCAGAGAACTAGCGACCACAGATACGCAGTATTTT. Its translation is CASSRELATTDTQYF. Together with reference TRBV5-4 and TRBJ2-3, the CDR3 gives the full variable domain: ETGVTQSPTHLIKTRGQQVTLRCSSQSGHNTVSWYQQALGQGPQFIFQYYREEENGRGNFPPRFSGLQFPNYSSELNVNALELDDSALYLCASSRELATTDTQYFGPGTRLTVL.

This sequence joins TRBV9 and TRBJ2-3; 8 bases align to TRBD2. The CDR3 spans 16 residues. The ends lost 3 bases at V and 0 bases at J; junction bases unmatched: 6. Germline V gene sequence: CDR1 SGDLS, CDR2 YYNGEE. CDR3: CASSGRASGSTDTQYF. Written as DNA, the CDR3 is TGTGCCAGCAGCGGGAGGGCTAGCGGGAGCACAGATACGCAGTATTTT. Full variable domain (outside the CDR3, taken from reference TRBV9 and TRBJ2-3): DSGVTQTPKHLITATGQRVTLRCSPRSGDLSVYWYQQSLDQGLQFLIQYYNGEERAKGNILERFSAQQFPDLHSELNLSSLELGDSALYFCASSGRASGSTDTQYFGPGTRLTVL.

This clone is a singleton in its sample. The CDR3 is CASSLVGGRGNQPQHF. CDR3 nucleotides: TGTGCCAGCAGTTTAGTCGGGGGACGGGGAAATCAGCCCCAGCATTTT. V is TRBV28 and J is TRBJ1-5; D is possibly TRBD1 (5 bases). This CDR3 spans 16 amino acids. V gave up 2 bases and J gave up 4 bases, with 15 bases separating them. Germline V gene lookup returns CDR1 MDHEN and CDR2 SYDVKM.

The chain has TRBV7-2 and TRBJ2-5; 8 bases agree with TRBD2. The length of the CDR3 is 18 residues. Germline V gives CDR1 SGHTA, CDR2 FQGNSA. The V segment lost 1 base and the J segment 3 bases; nucleotides outside the gene matches: 13. In DNA, the CDR3 is TGTGCCAGCAGCTTAGTTTCACTAGCGGAATGGGGCAAAGAGACCCAGTACTTC. It encodes CASSLVSLAEWGKETQYF.

This rearrangement joins TRBV2 to TRBJ1-2; D possibly corresponds to TRBD1 (6 bases). Germline CDR1 is SNHLY and CDR2 is FYNNEI. The V end was cut by 6 bases, the J end by 8 bases, with 10 bases between. This CDR3 has 11 residues. Written as DNA, the CDR3 is TGTGCCAGCAGCATAGGGGGGGGCTACACCTTC. As protein: CASSIGGGYTF.

The chain links TRBV20-1 to TRBJ1-1, with D perhaps matching TRBD1 (5 bases). Germline CDR1 reads DFQATT; CDR2 reads SNEGSKA (reference sequence). Between the trimmed V and J ends, which lost 5 bases and 10 bases, there was a span of 14 bases. The CDR3 sequence is 11 residues long. The DNA for the CDR3 is TGCAGTGCTGGATCAGGGACGCGAGCTTTCTTT. Amino acid sequence: CSAGSGTRAFF.

The V call is TRBV5-4, the J call TRBJ2-7; 7 bases align to TRBD1. The CDR3 loop spans 14 amino acids. The germline V gene has CDR1 SGHNT and CDR2 YYREEE (reference sequence). With 0 bases clipped from V and 7 bases from J, the junction kept 7 bases outside the gene matches. The CDR3 DNA reads TGTGCCAGCAGCTTGGAGGGGGCAGTGGGAGAGCAGTACTTC. As protein: CASSLEGAVGEQYF.

This clone showed up just once. The genes are TRBV20-1 and TRBJ2-7, with TRBD2 as a possible D gene (6 bases). CDR1 and CDR2 from the germline V gene are DFQATT and SNEGSKA (reference sequence). Trimming took off 3 bases at V and 6 bases at J, with 9 bases between the two ends. This CDR3 spans 11 amino acids. In nucleotides, the CDR3 is TGCAGTGCTAGGGCGGGGCCCGAGCAGTACTTC. Its protein is CSARAGPEQYF.

This chain joins TRBV27 and TRBJ2-7; 9 bases line up with TRBD1. This CDR3 is 15 amino acids long. Looked up from germline, CDR1 is MNHEY and CDR2 is SMNVEV (reference sequence). J gave up 7 bases and V 8 bases, and 15 bases lay outside the gene matches. The CDR3, as DNA: TGTGCCAGCGCCAGTCTACAGGACAGGGGCAGAGAGCAGTACTTC. This sequence encodes CASASLQDRGREQYF.

This chain connects TRBV12-5 to TRBJ1-2; D is uncertain. This CDR3 has 13 amino acids. Trimming left V 7 bases short and J 1 base short, with 10 bases between. Germline-derived CDR1 and CDR2 are LGHNT and FRNRAP. This chain's CDR3 is CASVGLGNYGYTF. DNA of the CDR3: TGTGCTAGTGTAGGATTGGGTAACTATGGCTACACCTTC.

V is TRBV19 and J is TRBJ1-1, with D perhaps TRBD1 (5 bases). The germline V and J ends were trimmed by 9 bases and 0 bases, with 14 bases remaining between them. From germline, CDR1 is LNHDA and CDR2 SQIVND (reference sequence). The CDR3 is 14 residues long. The CDR3 here is CASEGQGVNTEAFF. As DNA, the CDR3 is TGTGCCAGCGAAGGGCAGGGTGTGAACACTGAAGCTTTCTTT.

The chain carries TRBV9 and TRBJ2-1; tentatively, D is TRBD1 (6 bases). The germline V and J ends were trimmed by 4 bases and 11 bases, with 10 bases remaining between them. The CDR3 runs to 11 residues. In germline, CDR1 is SGDLS, CDR2 YYNGEE. The CDR3 nucleotides read TGTGCCAGCAGCAAGCAGGGGAAGCAGTTCTTC. Its protein is CASSKQGKQFF.

The chain has TRBV30 and TRBJ1-2; possibly TRBD1 for D (5 bases). CDR1 is GTSNPN and CDR2 is SVGIG in the germline V gene (reference sequence). The germline V and J ends were trimmed by 2 bases and 6 bases, with 16 bases remaining between them. The CDR3 has 14 amino acids. The CDR3 DNA reads as TGTGCCTGGAGTTCGGGGGAAGGAGTACATGGCTACACCTTC. It yields the protein CAWSSGEGVHGYTF.

This chain connects TRBV5-1 to TRBJ2-3, with TRBD2 identical over 15 bases. The CDR3 sequence is 15 residues long. V gave up 2 bases and J gave up 12 bases; unmatched junction bases: 7. Germline V gives CDR1 SGHRS, CDR2 YFSETQ. CDR3 sequence reads: CASSFGLAGGFSQYF. The CDR3 nucleotides are TGCGCCAGCAGCTTTGGACTAGCGGGAGGGTTTAGTCAGTATTTT.

The V call is TRBV27, the J call TRBJ2-5; 8 nucleotides line up with TRBD2. Germline lookup yields CDR1 MNHEY and CDR2 SMNVEV (reference sequence). There are 16 residues in the CDR3. J lost 5 bases, V lost 8 bases, and 16 bases had no gene match. CDR3 protein: CASGSGGDGGSETQYF. Written as DNA, the CDR3 is TGTGCCAGCGGCTCGGGGGGGGATGGCGGGAGTGAGACCCAGTACTTC.

The V gene is TRBV19, the J gene TRBJ1-5; 8 bases are a match to TRBD1. CDR3 length: 16 amino acids. The germline CDR1 and CDR2 sequences are LNHDA and SQIVND (reference sequence). V lost 7 bases and J lost 7; bases outside the gene matches: 15. The CDR3 protein is CASNPTFDRGHQPQHF. The CDR3 DNA sequence: TGTGCCAGTAACCCCACCTTCGACAGGGGACACCAGCCCCAGCATTTT.

The chain links TRBV5-1 to TRBJ2-5; TRBD2 agrees at 11 bases. With V trimmed by 4 bases and J by 5 bases, 7 bases remained unmatched. Germline CDR1 and CDR2: SGHRS and YFSETQ. The CDR3 is 15 amino acids. The CDR3 loop reads CASSVRLAGMETQYF. DNA for the CDR3: TGCGCCAGCAGCGTCAGACTAGCGGGAATGGAGACCCAGTACTTC.

The gene calls are TRBV19 and TRBJ1-5; D unresolved. The CDR3 is 13 amino acids. CDR1 LNHDA and CDR2 SQIVND come from the germline V gene (reference sequence). V was pared by 5 bases and J by 5 bases, with 10 bases between. The CDR3 DNA sequence: TGTGCCAGTAGTTTTGACAAGTATCAGCCCCAGCATTTT. As protein: CASSFDKYQPQHF.

The V call is TRBV6-5, the J call TRBJ2-7, with no clear D. V lost 5 bases and J 2 bases, leaving 4 bases between the germline ends. The CDR3 covers 11 residues. Germline V gives CDR1 MNHEY, CDR2 SVGAGI. As DNA, the CDR3 is TGTGCCAGCAGTATAACCTACGAGCAGTACTTC. This encodes CASSITYEQYF.